A single sample is the source of the 31 T cell receptor beta chains below, sequenced in a study of post-analysis software for immune sequencing data. Notes on the study in general: Five or six TRBV segments were significantly more frequent in patients than in controls. TRBV5-6, TRBV5-1 and TRBV20-1 were among these segments.

Their target antigens are unknown. The TCR beta cDNA libraries carried unique molecular identifiers. Using its own MiXCR run on the PCR reads, TCRdb lists one record per CDR3 protein. The sample carries approximately 160,000 distinct CDR3 sequences, around 30% recorded once. The sequenced sample was blood. The receptor source for this set is a girl between 5 and 17 years old with multiple sclerosis.

In the case of this clonotype: The junction does not match germline at one end; this may be a read error. The chain joins TRBV25-1 to TRBJ1-1, with D unresolved. The CDR3 totals 13 residues. Germline lookup yields CDR1 MGHDK and CDR2 SYGVNS. The CDR3 DNA is TGTGCCAGCAGTGAATATCGGAACAGTGAAGCTTTCTTT. Its translation: CASSEYRNSEAFF.

This clonotype occurred a few times. A clone one base away is much larger, so this may be a read error. J is TRBJ2-5 and V is TRBV5-5, with 12 nucleotides matching TRBD2. The CDR3 is 15 amino acids. In germline, CDR1 is SGHKS, CDR2 YYEKEE (reference sequence). J lost 11 bases, V lost 4 bases, and 12 bases had no gene match. In nucleotides, the CDR3 is TGTGCCAGCAGCCCGACTAGCGGGGGCTACAATGAGCAGTACTTC. This encodes CASSPTSGGYNEQYF.

Points on this clonotype: Just one base apart from a much larger clone, this may be a read error. The genes are TRBV25-1 and TRBJ2-1; 9 bases map to TRBD1. The CDR3 loop spans 15 amino acids. The germline gives CDR1 MGHDK, CDR2 SYGVNS. The CDR3 sequence is CACSGGQGGSNEQFF. The CDR3 DNA reads as TGTGCCTGCAGTGGGGGACAGGGTGGAAGCAATGAGCAGTTCTTC.

This clonotype was seen ten or more times. The chain is built from TRBV7-7 and TRBJ2-1, with 11 bases matching TRBD2. Trimming cost V 5 bases and J 4 bases; bases outside gene matches: 4. In germline, CDR1 is SSHAT, CDR2 FNYEAQ (reference sequence). This CDR3 has 15 residues. The CDR3 DNA sequence: TGTGCCAGCAGCCCACTAGCGGGAGTGTACAATGAGCAGTTCTTC. Its protein is CASSPLAGVYNEQFF.

This clonotype was detected ten times or more. V gene TRBV25-1 combines with J gene TRBJ2-3; D remains unclear. V gave up 4 bases and J gave up 0 bases, with 8 bases separating them. CDR3 size: 14 residues. Per germline, CDR1 MGHDK and CDR2 SYGVNS. Here the CDR3 reads CASSGPQSTDTQYF. Written as DNA, the CDR3 is TGTGCCAGCAGTGGCCCACAAAGCACAGATACGCAGTATTTT. The whole variable domain, filled in from reference TRBV25-1 and TRBJ2-3, reads EADIYQTPRYLVIGTGKKITLECSQTMGHDKMYWYQQDPGMELHLIHYSYGVNSTEKGDLSSESTVSRIRTEHFPLTLESARPSHTSQYLCASSGPQSTDTQYFGPGTRLTVL.

The chain joins TRBV30 to TRBJ1-1, with a possible D match to TRBD1 (5 bases). V shed 4 bases and J shed 2 bases, with 14 bases lying between them. CDR3 length: 14 amino acids. Germline CDR1 and CDR2: GTSNPN and SVGIG (reference sequence). The CDR3 coding sequence is TGTGCCTGGATGGAGGGGACGGGTAACACTGAAGCTTTCTTT. Translation: CAWMEGTGNTEAFF.

V and J are TRBV2 and TRBJ1-2; D unresolved. Germline CDR1 SNHLY, CDR2 FYNNEI. The V and J ends lost 8 bases and 4 bases respectively, with 17 bases between them. The CDR3 consists of 14 residues. CDR3 in amino acids: CASGGDSGGYGYTF. In DNA, the CDR3 is TGTGCCAGCGGTGGGGATTCAGGCGGCTATGGCTACACCTTC.

This clonotype was seen at least ten times. V and J are TRBV4-2 and TRBJ2-6; no clear D gene. Per the germline V gene, CDR1 is LGHNA and CDR2 is YNFKEQ. This CDR3 is built from 14 residues. Between the trimmed V and J ends, which lost 2 bases and 3 bases, there was a span of 5 bases. The CDR3 spells CASSQIGGANVLTF. The CDR3 DNA reads as TGTGCCAGCAGCCAAATAGGTGGGGCCAACGTCCTGACTTTC.

There are many counts of this clonotype. This chain uses TRBV2 with TRBJ1-4; no definite D call. The CDR3 sequence is 14 residues long. Germline CDR1 SNHLY, CDR2 FYNNEI. CDR3 DNA: TGTGCAGCGGAGGGCGCAGGCGGTGGGGAAAAACTGTTTTTT. This translates into CAAEGAGGGEKLFF.

On this clonotype: A much larger clone lies one base from this, so it may be a read error. Since the CDR3 does not end with the conserved phenylalanine or tryptophan, this likely comes from a read error. The CDR3, as DNA: TGTGCCACCAGCAGAGATCCGGGGGAGACCCAGTACGTC. It codes for CATSRDPGETQYV. The chain has TRBV15 and TRBJ2-5; D is possibly TRBD2 (5 bases). The CDR3 covers 13 residues. Germline values: CDR1 LNHNV, CDR2 YYDKDF (reference sequence). V shed 0 bases and J shed 5 bases, with 7 bases lying between them.

This clonotype was counted ten times or more. V gene TRBV3-1 combines with J gene TRBJ2-7; 7 nucleotides align to TRBD2. Germline CDR1 LGHDT, CDR2 YNNKEL (reference sequence). With 0 bases clipped from V and 3 bases from J, the junction kept 5 bases outside the gene matches. The CDR3 covers 15 residues. In DNA, the CDR3 is TGTGCCAGCAGCCAAGAGTATTCTAGCGGCTACGAGCAGTACTTC. It specifies CASSQEYSSGYEQYF.

The table lists this clonotype with many counts. The chain joins TRBV7-3 to TRBJ2-1, with 9 bases that match TRBD1. In germline, CDR1 is SGHTA, CDR2 FQGTGA. The junction had 6 bases not matched to a gene; V was cut back by 1 base and J by 2 bases. The CDR3 runs to 17 residues. The CDR3 region has the DNA TGTGCCAGCAGCTTAAGAGGGACAGGGAGGCCCTACAATGAGCAGTTCTTC. Amino acid sequence: CASSLRGTGRPYNEQFF.

As concerns this clonotype: This may come from a read error, since a much larger clone is one base off. The chain is built from TRBV24-1 and TRBJ2-5; D may be TRBD2 (5 bases). V shed 6 bases and J shed 11 bases, with 15 bases lying between them. Per the germline V gene, CDR1 is KGHDR and CDR2 is SFDVKD. The CDR3 sequence is 12 residues long. CDR3 protein: CATSHGNNEQYF. The CDR3 DNA reads as TGTGCCACCAGTCACGGGAACAATGAGCAGTACTTC.

In this sample, this clonotype turned up many times. The V call is TRBV15, the J call TRBJ1-5; perhaps TRBD1 as D (5 bases). Germline assignment: CDR1 LNHNV and CDR2 YYDKDF (reference sequence). The CDR3 loop spans 15 amino acids. Between the trimmed V and J ends, which lost 3 bases and 9 bases, there was a span of 18 bases. CDR3 in amino acids: CATSRDDSISRPQHF. As DNA, the CDR3 is TGTGCCACCAGCAGGGACGACAGTATAAGTCGGCCCCAGCATTTT.

There are many counts of this clonotype. V and J are TRBV6-5 and TRBJ1-2, with 8 bases matching TRBD1. This CDR3 contains 13 residues. J was trimmed by 3 bases and V by 6 bases; bases with no gene match: 3. The germline V gene has CDR1 MNHEY and CDR2 SVGAGI. The CDR3 nucleotides read TGTGCCAGCAGGGCGGACAGGGACTATGGCTACACCTTC. This gives the protein CASRADRDYGYTF.

This clonotype came up many times. The chain is built from TRBV20-1 and TRBJ2-1; the match to TRBD2 covers 11 bases. The junction had 5 bases not matched to a gene; V was cut back by 4 bases and J by 6 bases. Germline V gene sequence: CDR1 DFQATT, CDR2 SNEGSKA (reference sequence). The CDR3 runs to 14 residues. DNA for the CDR3: TGCAGTGCTAAGGGGACTAGCGGTCCCAATGAGCAGTTCTTC. This encodes CSAKGTSGPNEQFF.

The V and J genes are TRBV20-1 and TRBJ2-4; 10 bases line up with TRBD2. The CDR3 sequence is 14 residues long. The trim removed 6 bases at V and 1 base at J, leaving 3 bases unmatched. Per the germline V gene, CDR1 is DFQATT and CDR2 is SNEGSKA (reference sequence). The CDR3 reads CSASGRAAKNIQYF. The CDR3 DNA sequence: TGCAGTGCAAGCGGGAGGGCGGCCAAAAACATTCAGTACTTC.

This clonotype occurred a few times. This chain connects TRBV5-1 to TRBJ2-7; 8 bases line up with TRBD1. The trim removed 4 bases at V and 1 base at J, leaving 7 bases unmatched. The CDR3 runs 15 residues. The germline V gene has CDR1 SGHRS and CDR2 YFSETQ. CDR3 sequence: CASSAGGTGSYEQYF. The DNA for the CDR3 is TGCGCCAGCAGCGCGGGCGGGACAGGATCCTACGAGCAGTACTTC.

This clonotype showed up just a few times. The rearrangement uses TRBV28 and TRBJ2-7, with 13 nucleotides matching TRBD2. V lost 10 bases and J lost 7; bases outside the gene matches: 13. The germline CDR1 and CDR2 sequences are MDHEN and SYDVKM. The CDR3 totals 15 residues. The CDR3 region is CATRTSGSGLGEQYF. Here the CDR3 DNA reads TGTGCCACAAGGACTAGCGGGAGCGGGCTGGGGGAGCAGTACTTC.

This chain links TRBV3-1 with TRBJ2-1, with D perhaps matching TRBD1 (7 bases). Germline-derived CDR1 and CDR2 are LGHDT and YNNKEL (reference sequence). This CDR3 comprises 15 residues. V lost 8 bases to trimming and J lost 12 bases, with 26 bases between them. CDR3 residues: CASHSRGTDHPGQFF. In nucleotides, the CDR3 is TGTGCCAGCCACTCCCGGGGGACAGATCATCCCGGGCAGTTCTTC.

This clonotype was counted between two and nine times. The chain uses TRBV5-1 and TRBJ2-3, with 11 nucleotides matching TRBD2. CDR1 and CDR2 from the germline V gene are SGHRS and YFSETQ. V lost 1 base, J lost 5 bases, and 3 bases stayed unmatched. The CDR3 covers 15 residues. The CDR3 is CASSLQGTSGDTQYF. The CDR3 DNA sequence: TGCGCCAGCAGCTTGCAGGGGACTAGCGGAGATACGCAGTATTTT.

Note on this clonotype: A much more abundant neighbour one base away suggests this may be a read error. The CDR3: CASSLASGYGSEQCF. Here the CDR3 DNA reads TGTGCCAGCAGCTTAGCAAGCGGGTATGGGAGTGAGCAGTGCTTC. The V and J genes are TRBV7-7 and TRBJ2-1; tentatively, D is TRBD2 (6 bases). CDR1 and CDR2 from the germline V gene are SSHAT and FNYEAQ (reference sequence). This CDR3 contains 15 residues. The full variable domain, with the rest looked up from reference TRBV7-7 and TRBJ2-1, is GAGVSQSPRYKVTKRGQDVTLRCDPISSHATLYWYQQALGQGPEFLTYFNYEAQPDKSGLPSDRFSAERPEGSISTLTIQRTEQRDSAMYRCASSLASGYGSEQCFGPGTRLTVL.

This clonotype was seen a handful of times. The chain has TRBV12-3 or TRBV12-4 and TRBJ1-1; 7 positions agree with TRBD1. J gave up 6 bases and V 5 bases, and 9 bases lay outside the gene matches. The CDR3 is 14 amino acids. CDR3 loop: CASSPPGGFSEAFF. The DNA of the CDR3 is TGTGCCAGCAGTCCCCCAGGGGGTTTCTCTGAAGCTTTCTTT.

This clonotype was detected once. This chain connects TRBV29-1 to TRBJ2-7, with a tentative D call TRBD2 (7 bases). Germline V gene sequence: CDR1 SQVTM, CDR2 ANQGSEA. The CDR3 sequence is 13 residues long. V was pared by 4 bases and J by 6 bases, with 16 bases between. The CDR3 loop reads CSVGGGGRCEQYF. CDR3 bases: TGCAGCGTTGGAGGGGGGGGCCGCTGCGAGCAGTACTTC.

A word on this clonotype: Being one base from a much bigger clone, this may be a read error. The V gene is TRBV5-1, the J gene TRBJ2-7; 10 nucleotides line up with TRBD2. J was trimmed by 10 bases and V by 0 bases; bases with no gene match: 13. The CDR3 is 16 amino acids. In germline, CDR1 is SGHRS, CDR2 YFSETQ. The CDR3 sequence is CASSLDPSGGSEAQYF. The CDR3 DNA reads TGCGCCAGCAGCTTGGATCCTAGCGGGGGATCTGAGGCCCAGTACTTC.

Details on this clonotype: This may be a read error: a much more frequent sequence differs by one nucleotide. The chain joins TRBV7-2 to TRBJ2-1; 12 bases map to TRBD2. CDR3 length: 16 amino acids. CDR1 is SGHTA and CDR2 is FQGNSA in the germline V gene. V shed 2 bases, J shed 5 bases, and the junction held 4 bases outside the gene matches. CDR3 in DNA: TGTGCCAGCAGCTTACCTAGCGGGGGGGCCCACAATGAGCAGTTCTTC. It codes for CASSLPSGGAHNEQFF.

This clonotype was counted at least ten times. The gene calls are TRBV4-1 and TRBJ2-7, with D hard to call. The CDR3 has 13 amino acids. Germline V gene data show CDR1 as MGHRA and CDR2 as YSYEKL. Trimming took 1 base from V and 0 from J, leaving 4 bases between them. The CDR3, as DNA: TGCGCCAGCAGCCAAGGGGCCTCCTACGAGCAGTACTTC. It codes for CASSQGASYEQYF.

This clonotype turned up a few times. This sequence joins TRBV7-7 and TRBJ2-6; D may be TRBD2 (5 bases). This CDR3 is 16 amino acids long. V lost 5 bases to trimming and J lost 4 bases, with 15 bases between them. Germline V CDR1 and CDR2: SSHAT, FNYEAQ (reference sequence). The chain's CDR3 is CASSVGWESGANVLTF. CDR3 bases: TGTGCCAGCAGCGTAGGTTGGGAGTCAGGGGCCAACGTCCTGACTTTC.

This chain connects TRBV6-6 to TRBJ1-2; TRBD1 aligns across 8 bases. V lost 7 bases to trimming and J lost 8 bases; unmatched junction nucleotides: 6. This CDR3 has 12 amino acids. CDR1 is MNHNY, CDR2 SVGAGI, per germline (reference sequence). CDR3 amino acids: CASKQGEGGYTF. The CDR3 DNA reads as TGTGCCAGCAAACAGGGGGAAGGAGGCTACACCTTC.

On this clonotype: At one of its ends the junction is not consistent with the germline gene, which may arise from a read error. For the CDR3, the DNA is TGTGCCAGCAGCTTAGGTATAGGGGCAGACTATGGCCACACCTTC. Amino acid sequence: CASSLGIGADYGHTF. The genes are TRBV7-8 and TRBJ1-2; D is perhaps TRBD1 (5 bases). Germline values: CDR1 SGHVS, CDR2 FQNEAQ. CDR3 length: 15 residues.

This clonotype was counted many times. The rearrangement joins TRBV6-5 to TRBJ2-3; 10 nucleotides align to TRBD1. Germline lookup yields CDR1 MNHEY and CDR2 SVGAGI. V lost 10 bases, J lost 3 bases, and 7 bases stayed unmatched. This CDR3 is 14 amino acids long. CDR3 residues: CATMTGGRTDTQYF. The CDR3 nucleotides are TGTGCCACCATGACAGGGGGCCGAACAGATACGCAGTATTTT.